Following are 19 T cell receptor beta chains from one sample sequenced in a study of beta chain features in type 1 diabetes. Their cognate antigens are unknown. The investigators reverse transcribed all of the isolated RNA, so they sequenced expressed TCRB transcripts. Assay: immunoSEQ multiplex PCR; the TCRdb copy retains only in-frame clones and omits some. Found here are about 340,000 clones, 9.3% of them singletons; the top ten hold approximately 1%. The study, taken as a whole, reports: All four CD4+ subsets of Type 1 diabetes patients contained TCRB CDR3s that were moderately but significantly shorter.

Material: central memory CD4+ T cells from blood. The receptors shown here come from a young man with type 1 diabetes.

This clone was recorded a few times. A read error may account for a junction end that differs from germline. The V and J genes are TRBV5-6 and TRBJ2-7; D unresolved. This CDR3 is built from 14 residues. Germline CDR1 is SGHDT and CDR2 is YYEEEE. For the CDR3, the DNA is TGTGCCAGCAGCGAAGGTACACGAGCCTACGGGCAGTACTTC. It encodes CASSEGTRAYGQYF.

V is TRBV4-3 and J is TRBJ1-2; D remains unclear. Germline CDR1 and CDR2: LGHNA and YSLEER. Between the trimmed V and J ends, which lost 4 bases and 2 bases, there was a span of 14 bases. This CDR3 is built from 15 residues. DNA of the CDR3: TGCGCCAGCAGCCCGACGGACGGTAAAAACTATGGCTACACCTTC. Protein: CASSPTDGKNYGYTF.

This clone was detected a few times. The chain joins TRBV5-1 to TRBJ2-7; maybe TRBD2 (6 bases). Germline V gives CDR1 SGHRS, CDR2 YFSETQ. The V and J ends lost 6 bases and 0 bases respectively, with 19 bases between them. CDR3 length: 16 residues. This CDR3 is CASTLGGAGSSYEQYF. CDR3 bases: TGCGCCAGCACCCTCGGAGGGGCAGGGAGCTCCTACGAGCAGTACTTC. Using reference TRBV5-1 and TRBJ2-7 for the parts outside the CDR3, the full variable domain is KAGVTQTPRYLIKTRGQQVTLSCSPISGHRSVSWYQQTPGQGLQFLFEYFSETQRNKGNFPGRFSGRQFSNSRSEMNVSTLELGDSALYLCASTLGGAGSSYEQYFGPGTRLTVT.

This clone was seen only a few times. The chain combines TRBV10-3 with TRBJ2-3, with TRBD1 identical over 7 bases. From germline, CDR1 is ENHRY and CDR2 SYGVKD. This CDR3 comprises 15 residues. The V gene end was trimmed by 7 bases and the J gene end by 2 bases; junction bases not matched to a gene: 9. CDR3 nucleotides: TGTGCCATCAAGCCGGGACAGAGATTCACAGATACGCAGTATTTT. Residues: CAIKPGQRFTDTQYF.

In its sample, this clone was seen a few times. The chain uses TRBV9 and TRBJ2-1; TRBD2 aligns across 8 bases. Germline-derived CDR1 and CDR2 are SGDLS and YYNGEE. The J segment lost 6 bases and the V segment lost 4 bases, leaving 9 bases of the junction unmatched. This CDR3 has 15 amino acids. The CDR3 is CASSPGLARTNEQFF. The CDR3 DNA sequence: TGTGCCAGCAGCCCAGGACTAGCCCGAACCAATGAGCAGTTCTTC.

This clone has a count of ten or more. Other DNA sequences in the same sample also yield this CDR3. The V gene is TRBV7-2, the J gene TRBJ2-3; D may be TRBD1 (5 bases). Germline V gene data show CDR1 as SGHTA and CDR2 as FQGNSA. This CDR3 contains 15 residues. Trimming took 0 bases from V and 0 from J, leaving 7 bases between them. Here the CDR3 reads CASSLAWGSTDTQYF. The CDR3 nucleotides read TGTGCCAGCAGCTTAGCGTGGGGCAGCACAGATACGCAGTATTTT.

The rearrangement uses TRBV5-1 and TRBJ1-1, with 7 bases matching TRBD1. The junction had 7 bases not matched to a gene; V was cut back by 4 bases and J by 1 base. Per the germline V gene, CDR1 is SGHRS and CDR2 is YFSETQ. The length of the CDR3 is 15 residues. As DNA, the CDR3 is TGCGCCAGCAGCCTAGGGGGACAGTCGAACACTGAAGCTTTCTTT. It specifies CASSLGGQSNTEAFF.

V and J are TRBV5-6 and TRBJ2-7; no firm D call. Germline V gene lookup returns CDR1 SGHDT and CDR2 YYEEEE. The CDR3 is 14 amino acids. V lost 1 base and J lost 0, with 8 bases in between. The DNA of the CDR3 is TGTGCCAGCAGCTTGTCCTTTTCCTCCTACGAGCAGTACTTC. Protein: CASSLSFSSYEQYF.

The CDR3 spells CASSFGGAGETQYF. The CDR3 DNA reads as TGTGCCAGCAGCTTCGGTGGGGCCGGGGAGACCCAGTACTTC. V usage is TRBV7-2 and J usage is TRBJ2-5; tentatively, D is TRBD1 (5 bases). Trimming took 3 bases from V and 5 from J, leaving 13 bases between them. Germline CDR1 reads SGHTA; CDR2 reads FQGNSA. CDR3 size: 14 residues.

Concerning this clone: Other DNA sequences in the sample encode the same CDR3. The V gene is TRBV7-2, the J gene TRBJ2-7, with 9 bases fitting TRBD1. The V and J ends lost 6 bases and 3 bases, in that order; junction bases with no gene match: 6. The length of the CDR3 is 14 residues. CDR1 and CDR2 (germline): SGHTA, FQGNSA. CDR3 coding DNA: TGTGCCAGCAGAACACCGGGACAGGGCTACGAGCAGTACTTC. It specifies CASRTPGQGYEQYF.

This clone has more than one count but fewer than ten. The junction departs from germline at one end; a sequencing error may be responsible. The V call is TRBV7-2, the J call TRBJ2-3; tentatively, D is TRBD2 (5 bases). The CDR3 runs to 14 residues. Germline assignment: CDR1 SGHTA and CDR2 FQGNSA. This CDR3 reads CASSSFSSTDTQYF. The DNA of the CDR3 is TGTGCCAGCAGCTCGTTTTCTAGCACCGATACGCAGTATTTT. Looking up the rest from reference TRBV7-2 and TRBJ2-3 gives the full variable domain: GAGVSQSPSNKVTEKGKDVELRCDPISGHTALYWYRQSLGQGLEFLIYFQGNSAPDKSGLPSDRFSAERTGGSVSTLTIQRTQQEDSAVYLCASSSFSSTDTQYFGPGTRLTVL.

The chain combines TRBV28 with TRBJ1-2; the D gene is possibly TRBD1 (5 bases). Between the trimmed V and J ends, which lost 6 bases and 6 bases, there was a span of 20 bases. CDR3 length: 15 amino acids. From germline, CDR1 is MDHEN and CDR2 SYDVKM. CDR3 DNA sequence: TGTGCCAGCAGCCCCACAGAGACAGTTCAGAATGGCTACACCTTC. This encodes CASSPTETVQNGYTF.

The chain combines TRBV5-1 with TRBJ1-4, with TRBD1 matching 9 bases. J lost 8 bases, V lost 3 bases, and 5 bases had no gene match. Looked up from germline, CDR1 is SGHRS and CDR2 is YFSETQ. This CDR3 has 14 residues. DNA of the CDR3: TGCGCCAGCAGCTCCTCCGGGACAGGGGAAAAACTGTTTTTT. Its protein is CASSSSGTGEKLFF.

In its sample, this clone was seen a few times. CDR3 in amino acids: CASSLSSNQPQHF. As DNA, the CDR3 is TGTGCCAGCAGCTTATCCAGCAATCAGCCCCAGCATTTT. The chain links TRBV7-7 to TRBJ1-5; D is unresolved. The length of the CDR3 is 13 residues. Germline values: CDR1 SSHAT, CDR2 FNYEAQ (reference sequence). Trimming cost V 2 bases and J 1 base, with 3 bases left between them.

There are a few counts of this clone. V gene TRBV28 combines with J gene TRBJ2-6; TRBD2 is a possible D gene (6 bases). This CDR3 has 16 residues. Germline V lookup: CDR1 MDHEN, CDR2 SYDVKM. Between the trimmed V and J ends, which lost 6 bases and 4 bases, there was a span of 16 bases. CDR3 sequence: CASSPWAGRGANVLTF. CDR3 sequence (DNA): TGTGCCAGCAGCCCCTGGGCGGGGCGGGGGGCCAACGTCCTGACTTTC.

This clone was counted between two and nine times. The rearrangement joins TRBV28 to TRBJ1-4; D remains unclear. Trimming left V 1 base short and J 3 bases short, with 9 bases between. Germline CDR1 MDHEN, CDR2 SYDVKM. This CDR3 has 15 residues. The CDR3 DNA is TGTGCCAGCAGTTTATCGGGATATCCTAATGAAAAACTGTTTTTT. Residues: CASSLSGYPNEKLFF. Variable domain in full (rest from reference TRBV28 and TRBJ1-4): DVKVTQSSRYLVKRTGEKVFLECVQDMDHENMFWYRQDPGLGLRLIYFSYDVKMKEKGDIPEGYSVSREKKERFSLILESASTNQTSMYLCASSLSGYPNEKLFFGSGTQLSVL.

The CDR3 is CASSFGLAGLRDTQYF. CDR3 nucleotides: TGCGCCAGCAGCTTCGGACTAGCGGGACTCCGGGATACGCAGTATTTT. The chain is built from TRBV5-1 and TRBJ2-3; 12 bases agree with TRBD2. CDR3 length equals 16 residues. CDR1 is SGHRS, CDR2 YFSETQ, per germline. J was trimmed by 6 bases and V by 2 bases; bases with no gene match: 7.

The V call is TRBV18, the J call TRBJ1-1, with TRBD1 identical over 9 bases. After removal of 6 bases from V and 3 bases from J, the junction contained 8 bases not matched to a gene. Germline CDR1 reads KGHSH; CDR2 reads LQKENI. The length of the CDR3 is 15 residues. Here the CDR3 reads CASSLTGGMDTEAFF. CDR3 DNA: TGTGCCAGCTCCCTAACAGGGGGCATGGACACTGAAGCTTTCTTT.

This chain uses TRBV30 with TRBJ1-1; 9 positions match TRBD1. The junction had 4 bases not matched to a gene; V was cut back by 0 bases and J by 8 bases. This CDR3 is 13 amino acids long. Germline V lookup: CDR1 GTSNPN, CDR2 SVGIG (reference sequence). CDR3 sequence reads: CAWSVRTGVEAFF. CDR3 in DNA: TGTGCCTGGAGTGTACGGACAGGGGTCGAAGCTTTCTTT.